This is a list of T cell receptor beta chains from one sample in a study of CD8+ T cells in alopecia areata. The protocol was immunoSEQ multiplex PCR, while the TCRdb copy is restricted to in-frame clones and leaves out a portion. Seen here are 170,000 or so clones, under 70% observed once, and the top ten hold 0.91%. This specimen was CD4+ T cells sorted from blood, taken at week 4, from a patient treated with tofacitinib. The receptors were sampled from a human donor with alopecia areata. CDR3s include the opening cysteine and the closing phenylalanine or tryptophan. A D gene is named only where the DNA matches it firmly. Size is omitted from some rows. Given values are once, few, many or a class for expanded clones.

TRBJ1-6	-	TRBD1	TRBV30	TGTGCCTGGAGTCCAGGTGCAGGGGGCGGTTCACCCCTCCACTTT	CAWSPGAGGGSPLHF
TRBJ1-1	few	-	TRBV7-2	TGTGCCAGCACCCCGGGGACTGAAGCTTTCTTT	CASTPGTEAFF
TRBJ1-1	-	-	TRBV7-2	TGTGCCAGCAGCTTAGCAGGGATGAGGACTGAAGCTTTCTTT	CASSLAGMRTEAFF
TRBJ2-2	-	TRBD1	TRBV29-1	TGCAGCGGGGGACAGAAGACCGGGGAGCTGTTTTTT	CSGGQKTGELFF
TRBJ1-1	-	-	TRBV29-1	TGCAGCGTTGGTTCGGGGATGAACACTGAAGCTTTCTTT	CSVGSGMNTEAFF
TRBJ2-1	-	-	TRBV30	TGTGCCTGGGGACTGAGCTCCTACAATGAGCAGTTCTTC	CAWGLSSYNEQFF
TRBJ2-3	-	-	TRBV4-2	TGTGCCAGCAGCCAAGATCCCGGCACCGCTAGCACAGATACGCAGTATTTT	CASSQDPGTASTDTQYF
TRBJ1-1	-	-	TRBV10-3	TGTGCCGCCCGAAGGGACATGAACACTGAAGCTTTCTTT	CAARRDMNTEAFF
TRBJ2-6	-	-	TRBV18	TGTGCCAGCTCACGGGATGGGGCCAACGTCCTGACTTTC	CASSRDGANVLTF
TRBJ2-5	-	-	TRBV19	TGTGCCAGTAGTGCCCCGGGGCACGGTAGCTGGAGGACCCAGTACTTC	CASSAPGHGSWRTQYF
TRBJ2-1	-	-	TRBV20-1	TGCAGTGCTAGAGATATATCCAAGCAGTTCTTC	CSARDISKQFF
TRBJ2-7	-	TRBD1	TRBV5-4	TGTGCCAGCAGCTCCTCAAAGACAGGGGCCTACGAGCAGTACTTC	CASSSSKTGAYEQYF
TRBJ2-3	-	-	TRBV2	TGTGCCAGCAACCGCGACGGTGGGACGGGCGGTGATACGCAGTATTTT	CASNRDGGTGGDTQYF
TRBJ1-4	-	TRBD1	TRBV5-1	TGCGCCAGCAGCCTACAGGGGGCGAATGAAAAACTGTTTTTT	CASSLQGANEKLFF
TRBJ2-7	-	-	TRBV7-2	TGTGCCAGCAGCTCGCGGACCGCTCTCTCCTACGAGCAGTACTTC	CASSSRTALSYEQYF
TRBJ2-6	-	TRBD1	TRBV15	TGTGCCACATCCCAGGGGGCGGCCAACGTCCTGACTTTC	CATSQGAANVLTF
TRBJ2-1	-	-	TRBV15	TGTGCCACCAGCAGAGAAGTCGGTGAGCAGTTCTTC	CATSREVGEQFF
TRBJ2-5	-	-	TRBV7-3	TGTGCCAGCAGCTTAACGGGAAGCGGTTTAGCCGGGGAGACCCAGTACTTC	CASSLTGSGLAGETQYF
TRBJ1-5	-	-	TRBV30	TGTGCCTGGCGCCCTCGGGACAGCAATCAGCCCCAGCATTTT	CAWRPRDSNQPQHF
TRBJ2-2	few	TRBD1	TRBV9	TGTGCCAGCAGCCCGCGACAGGGTTGGGAGAACACCGGGGAGCTGTTTTTT	CASSPRQGWENTGELFF
TRBJ2-4	-	-	TRBV29-1	TGCAGCGTTTTTAAGGGCCCCAAAAACATTCAGTACTTC	CSVFKGPKNIQYF
TRBJ2-5	-	TRBD2	TRBV2	TGTGCCAGCAGGGGGCCTAGCGGGGACCTAAACCAGGAGACCCAGTACTTC	CASRGPSGDLNQETQYF